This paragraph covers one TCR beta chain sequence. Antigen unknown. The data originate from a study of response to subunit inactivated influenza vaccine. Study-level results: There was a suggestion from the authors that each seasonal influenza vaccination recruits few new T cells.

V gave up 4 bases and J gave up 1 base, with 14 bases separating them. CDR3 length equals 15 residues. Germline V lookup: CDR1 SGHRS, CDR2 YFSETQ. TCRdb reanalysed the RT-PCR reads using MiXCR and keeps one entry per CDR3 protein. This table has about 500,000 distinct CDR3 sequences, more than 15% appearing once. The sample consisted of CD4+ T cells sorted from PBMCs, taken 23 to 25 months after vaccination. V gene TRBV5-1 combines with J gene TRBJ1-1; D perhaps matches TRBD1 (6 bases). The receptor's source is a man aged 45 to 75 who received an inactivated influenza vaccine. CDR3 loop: CASSPQGHSNTEAFF. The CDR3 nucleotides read TGCGCCAGCAGCCCCCAGGGACACTCGAACACTGAAGCTTTCTTT. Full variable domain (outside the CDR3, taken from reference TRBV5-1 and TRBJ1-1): KAGVTQTPRYLIKTRGQQVTLSCSPISGHRSVSWYQQTPGQGLQFLFEYFSETQRNKGNFPGRFSGRQFSNSRSEMNVSTLELGDSALYLCASSPQGHSNTEAFFGQGTRLTVV.